These T cell receptor beta chains were read from a single sample in a study of blood T cell repertoires in COVID-19. The repertoire was sequenced with immunoSEQ multiplex PCR; TCRdb's copy has only in-frame clones and lacks some. The sample holds about 280,000 clones; about 90% are singletons and the top ten take 2.1%. Sequenced material: peripheral blood. These receptor sequences come from a woman in her twenties or thirties who had recovered from COVID-19. Both conserved end residues are part of each CDR3. A D gene is named only where the DNA matches it firmly. The size of a clone is reported for some rows only, either as once, few or many, or as a class for expanded clones.

j_call clone_size v_call d_call cdr3_aa cdr3_nt
TRBJ2-1 few TRBV6-2/TRBV6-3 - CASSLRESSYNEQFF TGTGCCAGCAGTTTGAGGGAGAGCTCCTACAATGAGCAGTTCTTC
TRBJ2-5 - TRBV5-1 TRBD2 CASSLEGGPQETQYF TGCGCCAGCAGCTTGGAGGGAGGGCCCCAAGAGACCCAGTACTTC
TRBJ1-1 - TRBV2 TRBD1 CASSGPGQGSFGITEAFF TGTGCCAGCAGTGGTCCGGGACAGGGGAGTTTTGGAATCACTGAAGCTTTCTTT
TRBJ2-7 few TRBV19 TRBD2 CASSHTSGGPYEQYF TGTGCCAGTAGCCACACTAGCGGGGGGCCCTACGAGCAGTACTTC
TRBJ1-4 - TRBV28 - CASSQGTEKLFF TGTGCCAGCAGCCAGGGGACTGAAAAACTGTTTTTT
TRBJ2-5 - TRBV7-2 TRBD1 CASSPGQGAGETQYF TGTGCCAGCAGCCCGGGACAGGGGGCGGGAGAGACCCAGTACTTC
TRBJ2-2 - TRBV18 TRBD1 CASSSGQANTGELFF TGTGCCAGCTCGTCGGGACAGGCGAACACCGGGGAGCTGTTTTTT
TRBJ1-1 - TRBV10-3 TRBD1 CAILKEGGLYTEAFF TGTGCCATCCTTAAGGAAGGGGGCCTGTACACTGAAGCTTTCTTT
TRBJ1-5 - TRBV28 - CASRGENQPQHF TGTGCCAGCAGAGGGGAAAATCAGCCCCAGCATTTT
TRBJ1-6 - TRBV6-5 - CASSYGVTHDNSPLHF TGTGCCAGCAGTTATGGCGTGACTCATGATAATTCACCCCTCCACTTT
TRBJ2-1 once TRBV19 TRBD1 CASSGVAGGYNEQFF TGTGCCAGTAGTGGAGTGGCAGGGGGCTACAATGAGCAGTTCTTC
TRBJ2-1 - TRBV6-2/TRBV6-3 TRBD2 CASSYAGGYNEQFF TGTGCCAGCAGTTACGCGGGGGGGTACAATGAGCAGTTCTTC
TRBJ1-3 - TRBV5-6 TRBD1 CASSSRHRGFGNTIYF TGTGCCAGCAGCTCCCGGCACAGGGGATTTGGAAACACCATATATTTT
TRBJ1-5 - TRBV2 - CASMGGNQPQHF TGTGCCAGCATGGGAGGCAATCAGCCCCAGCATTTT
TRBJ1-5 - TRBV12-5 - CASGWNSQGQPQHF TGTGCTAGTGGTTGGAATTCTCAGGGTCAGCCCCAGCATTTT
TRBJ1-1 - TRBV19 TRBD1 CASSPGQGARGKYLTEAFF TGTGCCAGTAGCCCTGGACAGGGGGCAAGGGGTAAATATTTGACTGAAGCTTTCTTT
TRBJ1-5 few TRBV4-1 TRBD1 CASSHIRGQGEQPQHF TGCGCCAGCAGCCATATACGCGGACAGGGGGAACAGCCCCAGCATTTT
TRBJ1-3 - TRBV3-1/TRBV3-2 - CASSQVRDTIYF TGTGCCAGCAGCCAGGTCAGGGACACCATATATTTT
TRBJ1-2 - TRBV19 TRBD1 CASVGTGYGYTF TGTGCCAGCGTTGGGACAGGCTATGGCTACACCTTC
TRBJ2-7 - TRBV27 - CASGVGGTPSYEQYF TGTGCCAGTGGGGTAGGCGGGACGCCATCCTACGAGCAGTACTTC
TRBJ2-5 - TRBV5-1 TRBD1 CASRRTPTGGETQYF TGCGCCAGCAGGCGAACCCCTACAGGGGGAGAGACCCAGTACTTC
TRBJ1-1 - TRBV5-6 - CASSRGGVEAFF TGTGCCAGCAGCCGGGGCGGGGTTGAAGCTTTCTTT
TRBJ1-4 - TRBV14 - CASSQGTRVTNEKLFF TGTGCCAGCAGCCAAGGGACAAGGGTAACTAATGAAAAACTGTTTTTT
TRBJ1-2 - TRBV12-5 - CASGLSQGYTF TGTGCTAGTGGTTTGAGTCAGGGCTACACCTTC
TRBJ2-7 - TRBV6-4 - CASSSRGGSTYEQYF TGTGCCAGCAGCTCCCGAGGGGGATCTACTTACGAGCAGTACTTC
TRBJ1-5 - TRBV19 - CASAQGTNQPQHF TGTGCCAGTGCCCAGGGCACCAATCAGCCCCAGCATTTT
TRBJ2-1 - TRBV19 TRBD2 CASSPQREGPFYNEQFF TGTGCCAGTAGTCCCCAGCGGGAGGGCCCCTTTTACAATGAGCAGTTCTTC
TRBJ1-2 - TRBV5-1 TRBD1 CASSLGPGQEYTF TGCGCCAGCAGCTTGGGGCCGGGACAGGAATACACCTTC
TRBJ2-2 few TRBV7-9 - CASSPPGEFTGELFF TGTGCCAGCAGCCCACCCGGGGAATTCACCGGGGAGCTGTTTTTT